Included here is one T cell receptor (beta chain) sequence, with context. This entry belongs to a study of blood T cell repertoires in COVID-19. Data came from immunoSEQ multiplex PCR; TCRdb stores just in-frame clones and leaves some out. The sample lists around 160,000 clones; approximately 90% were seen once. Trimming took 3 bases from V and 1 from J, leaving 7 bases between them. CDR3 length equals 14 residues. Germline-derived CDR1 and CDR2 are MDHEN and SYDVKM. The TCR was taken from a young man with acute or convalescent COVID-19. The V gene is TRBV28, the J gene TRBJ1-3; unclear D gene. Specimen: peripheral blood. CDR3 in amino acids: CASSLGASGNTIYF. The CDR3 coding sequence is TGTGCCAGCAGTTTGGGAGCTTCTGGAAACACCATATATTTT.